This T cell receptor beta chain emerged from a study of T cell responses to AZD1222 COVID-19 vaccine. The method was immunoSEQ multiplex PCR; TCRdb's version includes in-frame clones alone and lacks a portion of them. This sample yields around 94,000 clones, of which around 85% are seen a single time; about 4.6% belongs to the top ten. This clonotype was sampled from an adult who received the AZD1222 COVID-19 vaccine. The source material was peripheral blood, sampled 28 days after the second AZD1222 dose.

CDR3 DNA: TGTGCCAGCAGCCGATGGCCGGGACAGGGGACTTATGGCTACACCTTC. Its translation: CASSRWPGQGTYGYTF. The chain recombines TRBV27 with TRBJ1-2, with TRBD1 matching 10 bases. This CDR3 is built from 16 residues. Germline loops: CDR1 MNHEY, CDR2 SMNVEV (reference sequence). V gave up 6 bases and J gave up 5 bases; unmatched junction bases: 12.